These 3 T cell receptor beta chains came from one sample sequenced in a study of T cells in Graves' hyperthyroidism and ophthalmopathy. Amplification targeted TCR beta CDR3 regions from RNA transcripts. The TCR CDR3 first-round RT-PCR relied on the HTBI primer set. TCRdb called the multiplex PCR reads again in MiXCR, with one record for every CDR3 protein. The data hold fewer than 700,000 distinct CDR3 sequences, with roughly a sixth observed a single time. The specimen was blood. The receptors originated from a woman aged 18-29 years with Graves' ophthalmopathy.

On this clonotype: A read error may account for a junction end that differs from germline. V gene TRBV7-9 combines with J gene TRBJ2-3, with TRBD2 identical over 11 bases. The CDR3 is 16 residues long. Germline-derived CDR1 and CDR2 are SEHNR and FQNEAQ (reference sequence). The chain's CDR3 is CAGSPWVAGGTDTQYF. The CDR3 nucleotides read TGTGCCGGCAGCCCATGGGTAGCGGGAGGGACGGATACGCAGTATTTT.

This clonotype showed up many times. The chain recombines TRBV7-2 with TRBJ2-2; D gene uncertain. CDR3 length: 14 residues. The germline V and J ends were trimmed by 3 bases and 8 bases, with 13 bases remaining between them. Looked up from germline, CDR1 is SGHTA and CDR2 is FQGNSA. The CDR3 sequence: CASSFDLGGGELFF. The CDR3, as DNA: TGTGCCAGCAGCTTCGACTTGGGTGGGGGGGAGCTGTTTTTT.

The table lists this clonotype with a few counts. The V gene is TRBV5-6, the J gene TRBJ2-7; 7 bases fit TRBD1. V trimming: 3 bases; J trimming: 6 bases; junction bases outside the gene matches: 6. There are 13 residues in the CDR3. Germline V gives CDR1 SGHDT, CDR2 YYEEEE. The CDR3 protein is CASSSETGAEQYF. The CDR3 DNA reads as TGTGCCAGCAGCTCGGAAACAGGGGCCGAGCAGTACTTC.